This TCR beta chain was sequenced in a study of blood T cell repertoires in COVID-19. Study-level background: Samples came from the United States, Italy and Spain, spanning acute and convalescent COVID-19. PBMCs, B-cell-depleted T cells, or T cells provided the cDNA or gDNA that made up the material.

CDR1 LGHDT and CDR2 YNNKEL come from the germline V gene (reference sequence). After removal of 3 bases from V and 3 bases from J, the junction contained 7 bases not matched to a gene. CDR3 size: 17 residues. Authors' data handling: Estimated nucleated cell counts came from reference gene primer amplification. Only in-frame clones appear in the TCRdb table, and some are missing; sequencing was by immunoSEQ multiplex PCR. V and J calls and clone size come straight from that table; D and trimming were deduced from the DNA. The repertoire consists of about 140,000 clones, with 81% occurring once and the leading ten covering 7.5% to 9%.

Sequenced sample: peripheral blood. This chain joins TRBV3-1 (or the pseudogene TRBV3-2) and TRBJ2-1, with 11 bases identical to TRBD2. This receptor was identified in a human donor in a cohort sampled during active COVID-19. The CDR3 DNA follows: TGTGCCAGCAGCCACATAGCGGGAGGGCCGGTCTACAATGAGCAGTTCTTC. The encoded protein is CASSHIAGGPVYNEQFF.